These 5 T cell receptor beta chains share one sample of origin, sequenced in a study of T cell responses to AZD1222 COVID-19 vaccine. Sequencing was performed with immunoSEQ multiplex PCR; in TCRdb, only in-frame clones are kept and a portion is missing. The sample holds 130,000 or so clones, around 90% seen once. The input for sequencing was peripheral blood, taken 28 days after the second AZD1222 dose. These receptors came from an adult who received the AZD1222 COVID-19 vaccine.

This chain joins TRBV18 and TRBJ1-2; 7 positions agree with TRBD1. J gave up 3 bases and V 3 bases, and 1 base lay outside the gene matches. The germline V gene has CDR1 KGHSH and CDR2 LQKENI. The CDR3 extends over 13 amino acids. CDR3 DNA: TGTGCCAGCTCACCTACAGGGGACTATGGCTACACCTTC. Its translation: CASSPTGDYGYTF.

CDR3 nucleotide sequence: TGTGCCAGCAGCCAAGACCTAGCGGGACACTACGAGCAGTACTTC. The encoded protein is CASSQDLAGHYEQYF. The chain links TRBV4-2 to TRBJ2-7, with 9 bases identical to TRBD2. This CDR3 has 15 residues. Germline V gene sequence: CDR1 LGHNA, CDR2 YNFKEQ. Unmatched junction bases numbered 3, after V lost 0 bases and J lost 3 bases.

This clone appeared once. The chain is built from TRBV27 and TRBJ1-1, with TRBD1 matching over 8 bases. Germline V lookup: CDR1 MNHEY, CDR2 SMNVEV (reference sequence). Trimming removed 6 bases from V and 4 bases from J; junction bases left unmatched: 7. The CDR3 extends over 14 amino acids. For the CDR3, the DNA is TGTGCCAGCAGGTTAACAGGGGGTGTCACTGAAGCTTTCTTT. This encodes CASRLTGGVTEAFF.

This chain joins TRBV24-1 and TRBJ2-1, with 14 bases lining up with TRBD2. V was clipped by 3 bases and J by 0 bases; unmatched bases: 9. Germline lookup yields CDR1 KGHDR and CDR2 SFDVKD. The CDR3 is made up of 20 amino acids. The CDR3 sequence: CATSDPGGGTSGSSYNEQFF. DNA for the CDR3: TGTGCCACCAGTGATCCGGGGGGAGGGACTAGCGGGAGCTCCTACAATGAGCAGTTCTTC.

The rearrangement uses TRBV6-6 and TRBJ1-6, with D possibly matching TRBD1 (5 bases). Between the trimmed V and J ends, which lost 2 bases and 6 bases, there was a span of 11 bases. The germline gives CDR1 MNHNY, CDR2 SVGAGI (reference sequence). This CDR3 has 15 amino acids. This chain's CDR3 is CASSYIGGTNSPLHF. As DNA, the CDR3 is TGTGCCAGCAGTTACATCGGGGGTACTAATTCACCCCTCCACTTT.